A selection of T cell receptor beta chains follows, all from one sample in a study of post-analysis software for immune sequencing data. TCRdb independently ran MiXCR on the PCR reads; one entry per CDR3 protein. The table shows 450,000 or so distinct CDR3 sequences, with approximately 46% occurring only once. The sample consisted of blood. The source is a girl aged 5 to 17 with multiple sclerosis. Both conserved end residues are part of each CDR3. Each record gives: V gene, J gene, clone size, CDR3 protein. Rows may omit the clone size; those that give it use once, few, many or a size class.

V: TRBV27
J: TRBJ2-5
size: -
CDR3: CASSGTAGGSVEETQYF

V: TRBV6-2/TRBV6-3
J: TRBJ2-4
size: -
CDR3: CASRLAGGFAQYF

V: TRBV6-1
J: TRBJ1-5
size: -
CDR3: CASSEDPGRQPQHF

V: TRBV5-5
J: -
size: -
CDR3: CASSPTGTWTYEQYF

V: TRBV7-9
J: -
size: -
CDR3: CASSPRDGHQTQYF

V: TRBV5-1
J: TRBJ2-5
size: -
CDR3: CASSLGTPGGEQYF

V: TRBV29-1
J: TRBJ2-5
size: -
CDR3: CSVERGFAQETQYF

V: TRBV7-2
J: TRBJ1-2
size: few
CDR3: CASSLESGGHYGYTF

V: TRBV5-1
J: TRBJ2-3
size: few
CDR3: CASYAWTAASTDTQYF

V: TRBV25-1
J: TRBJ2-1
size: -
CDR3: CASSEQRDNEQFF

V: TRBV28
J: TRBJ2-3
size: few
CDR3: CASRLTQGARTDTQYF

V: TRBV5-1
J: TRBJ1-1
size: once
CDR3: CASSIGQGTTEAFF

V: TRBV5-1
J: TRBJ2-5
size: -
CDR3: CASTAIGIQETQYF

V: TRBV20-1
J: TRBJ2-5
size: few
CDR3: CSARGSGGQTQYF

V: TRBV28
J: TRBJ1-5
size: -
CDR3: CASSPPQDVGNQPQHF

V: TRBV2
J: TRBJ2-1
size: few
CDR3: CAGSGDSNEQFF

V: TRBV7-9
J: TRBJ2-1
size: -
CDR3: CASSFLPRTEDNEQFF

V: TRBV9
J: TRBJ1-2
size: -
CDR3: CASSVTPWGLEAGLYGYTF

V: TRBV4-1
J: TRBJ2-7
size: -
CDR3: CASSQGGLADNYEQYF

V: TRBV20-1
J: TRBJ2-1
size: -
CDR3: CSARRAGRSSYNEQFF

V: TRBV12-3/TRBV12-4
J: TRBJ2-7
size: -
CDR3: CASSLSPGITYEQYF

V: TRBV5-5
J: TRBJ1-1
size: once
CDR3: CASSLVWTAGTEAFF

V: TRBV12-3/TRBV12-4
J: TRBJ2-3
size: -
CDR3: CASSTPGLVTDTQYF

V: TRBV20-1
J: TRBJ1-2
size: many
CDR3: CSATPDPANYGYTF